This is a list of T cell receptor beta chains from one sample in a study of blood T cell repertoires in COVID-19. The data were produced by immunoSEQ multiplex PCR, yet TCRdb's version contains in-frame clones alone and is incomplete. The sample holds 250,000 to 350,000 clones; 87% are singletons and the top ten take roughly 2%. The material sequenced was peripheral blood. The receptors were gathered from a woman in her fifties or sixties who had recovered from COVID-19. Both conserved end residues are part of each CDR3. D genes are given only for firm matches. A row's size may be missing; if present it is once, few, many or a size class.

TGTGCCAGCAGTTTTACGACAGGGGCTGGGGCCAACGTCCTGACTTTC	CASSFTTGAGANVLTF	.	TRBV27	TRBJ2-6	TRBD1
TGTGCCAGCAGCTTAGAGAGTCTAGCGGGTCTGCAGTTCTTC	CASSLESLAGLQFF	.	TRBV7-2	TRBJ2-1	TRBD2
TGTGCCAGCGGACTGCGACAGGGCGATCAGCCCCAGCATTTT	CASGLRQGDQPQHF	.	TRBV27	TRBJ1-5	TRBD1
TGTGCCAGCAGCTTTAGACTAGCGGGGAACAATGAGCAGTTCTTC	CASSFRLAGNNEQFF	once	TRBV13	TRBJ2-1	TRBD2
TGTGCCAGTAGTAGCATGTCGGACAGGGGGATGTTGGGCAATCAGCCCCAGCATTTT	CASSSMSDRGMLGNQPQHF	.	TRBV19	TRBJ1-5	TRBD1
TGTGCCAGCAGCCCAAAGCCTGATTCACCCCTCCACTTT	CASSPKPDSPLHF	.	TRBV7-8	TRBJ1-6	.
TGCGCCAGCAGTCAAGTACAGGGGGCACCAAACTTATCTATTAGCTCCTACGAGCAGTACTTC	CASSQVQGAPNLSISSYEQYF	.	TRBV23-1	TRBJ2-7	TRBD1
TGTGCCAGCAGCTTACCGACAGGGAACACTGAAGCTTTCTTT	CASSLPTGNTEAFF	.	TRBV7-9	TRBJ1-1	.
TGTGCCAGCAGCGGGACAGGGGGCTCTCAGCCCCAGCATTTT	CASSGTGGSQPQHF	.	TRBV6-5	TRBJ1-5	TRBD1
TGTGCTAGTGGCAATGGCCGTGGCAGCACAGATACGCAGTATTTT	CASGNGRGSTDTQYF	.	TRBV12-5	TRBJ2-3	.
TGTGCCAGCAGCCAGGACACGTCCGCGGATTCACCCCTCCACTTT	CASSQDTSADSPLHF	.	TRBV6-5	TRBJ1-6	.